Below are 20 T cell receptor beta chains sequenced from a single sample in a study of blood T cell repertoires in COVID-19. Generated by immunoSEQ multiplex PCR, the TCRdb table keeps only in-frame clones and is missing some. Of tens of thousands of clones in the sample, about nine tenths were seen once. The specimen was peripheral blood. The source is a man between 45 and 60 years old with active COVID-19.

This chain connects TRBV19 to TRBJ1-5; D remains unclear. Germline loops: CDR1 LNHDA, CDR2 SQIVND (reference sequence). The CDR3 contains 13 residues. The ends were cut back, 5 bases at V and 3 bases at J, with 8 bases in the middle. Here the CDR3 reads CASSDQANQPQHF. CDR3 in DNA: TGTGCCAGTAGTGACCAGGCCAATCAGCCCCAGCATTTT.

The chain links TRBV2 to TRBJ1-1, with D unclear. The CDR3 length is 14 residues. With 0 bases removed from V and 10 bases from J, the gap between germline ends came to 15 bases. The germline CDR1 and CDR2 sequences are SNHLY and FYNNEI. The CDR3: CASSEAPSLHRAFF. Here the CDR3 DNA reads TGTGCCAGCAGTGAAGCGCCTTCGCTGCACAGAGCTTTCTTT.

The rearrangement joins TRBV6-5 to TRBJ1-4; D may be TRBD1 (5 bases). The CDR3 consists of 14 residues. The V gene's germline CDR1 is MNHEY and CDR2 SVGAGI. Between the trimmed V and J ends, which lost 5 bases and 8 bases, there was a span of 15 bases. CDR3 sequence (DNA): TGTGCCAGCAGTACCGGAGGGGTTGAGGAAAAACTGTTTTTT. Its protein is CASSTGGVEEKLFF.

This clone was detected only a few times. This chain uses TRBV28 with TRBJ2-7; TRBD1 agrees at 7 bases. Germline V lookup: CDR1 MDHEN, CDR2 SYDVKM. V dropped 3 bases and J dropped 0; count of bases not matched to a gene: 5. The CDR3 sequence is 15 residues long. DNA of the CDR3: TGTGCCAGCAGTTTGACAGGGTTTGGCTCCTACGAGCAGTACTTC. Translating gives CASSLTGFGSYEQYF.

This chain joins TRBV19 and TRBJ2-1; D perhaps matches TRBD1 (6 bases). The V and J ends lost 3 bases and 9 bases respectively, with 15 bases between them. The CDR3 consists of 14 residues. Germline CDR1 reads LNHDA; CDR2 reads SQIVND (reference sequence). CDR3 protein: CASSILGGRSEQFF. The CDR3 DNA reads TGTGCCAGTAGTATCCTTGGGGGCCGAAGTGAGCAGTTCTTC.

The chain couples TRBV7-9 to TRBJ1-4, with D possibly TRBD1 on 6 matching bases. This CDR3 has 16 residues. CDR1 and CDR2 (germline): SEHNR, FQNEAQ (reference sequence). Trimming took off 10 bases at V and 5 bases at J, with 23 bases between the two ends. The CDR3 DNA reads as TGTGCCAACGGGGGGCCCCTGACAGGCAACAATGAAAAACTGTTTTTT. It translates to CANGGPLTGNNEKLFF.

Within the sample, this clone is medium-sized. V gene TRBV9 combines with J gene TRBJ2-3; possible D gene TRBD1, 6 bases. The CDR3 is 16 amino acids. CDR1 SGDLS and CDR2 YYNGEE come from the germline V gene. The ends were cut back, 2 bases at V and 1 base at J, with 14 bases in the middle. CDR3 amino acids: CASSVLQGSGTDTQYF. The CDR3 DNA is TGTGCCAGCAGCGTTCTACAGGGTTCTGGCACAGATACGCAGTATTTT.

The V gene is TRBV19, the J gene TRBJ1-1, with D tentatively TRBD1 (6 bases). Germline CDR1 and CDR2: LNHDA and SQIVND (reference sequence). The V end lost 3 bases, the J end lost 3 bases, and 11 bases lay between the germline ends. This CDR3 region has 14 residues. This CDR3 is CASSMNRAHTEAFF. CDR3 in DNA: TGTGCCAGTAGTATGAACAGGGCCCACACTGAAGCTTTCTTT.

This clone has a single count. J is TRBJ2-7 and V is TRBV5-5, with TRBD2 matching 7 bases. V shed 2 bases and J 0 bases; nucleotides not matched to a gene: 2. The CDR3 spans 14 residues. Germline values: CDR1 SGHKS, CDR2 YYEKEE (reference sequence). CDR3 in amino acids: CASSLGGSSYEQYF. CDR3 in DNA: TGTGCCAGCAGCTTAGGCGGGAGCTCCTACGAGCAGTACTTC. The full variable domain, completed using reference TRBV5-5 and TRBJ2-7, is DAGVTQSPTHLIKTRGQQVTLRCSPISGHKSVSWYQQVLGQGPQFIFQYYEKEERGRGNFPDRFSARQFPNYSSELNVNALLLGDSALYLCASSLGGSSYEQYFGPGTRLTVT.

The chain couples TRBV6-2 or TRBV6-3 to TRBJ2-2; 12 bases match TRBD2. From germline, CDR1 is MNHEY and CDR2 SVGEGT. V was clipped by 8 bases and J by 5 bases; unmatched bases: 12. This CDR3 is 17 amino acids long. CDR3 region: CASGRLAGAPGTGELFF. CDR3 sequence (DNA): TGTGCCAGCGGCCGACTAGCGGGGGCCCCGGGGACCGGGGAGCTGTTTTTT.

This clone showed up just once. The V gene is TRBV5-1, the J gene TRBJ2-7; the match to TRBD2 covers 7 bases. The CDR3 has 14 amino acids. Trimming at V came to 0 bases and at J to 6 bases, leaving 6 bases not matched to a gene. Germline values: CDR1 SGHRS, CDR2 YFSETQ. The CDR3 DNA reads TGCGCCAGCAGCTTGGCCCCGGGAGGACGCGAGCAGTACTTC. Residues: CASSLAPGGREQYF.

The rearrangement joins TRBV9 to TRBJ2-7, with D perhaps TRBD1 (6 bases). Germline CDR1 reads SGDLS; CDR2 reads YYNGEE. The CDR3 runs 15 residues. Trimming left V 4 bases short and J 4 bases short, with 18 bases between. The CDR3 here is CASSPQGTLGYEQYF. DNA of the CDR3: TGTGCCAGCAGCCCCCAGGGGACCCTGGGGTACGAGCAGTACTTC.

J is TRBJ1-1 and V is TRBV21-1; TRBD1 is the table's D call, not checked against the DNA. TRBV21-1 is listed as a pseudogene. The CDR3 consists of 15 residues. CDR3 protein: CASSTTGPPNTEAFF. As DNA, the CDR3 is TGTGCCAGCAGCACGACAGGGCCTCCGAACACTGAAGCTTTCTTT.

This clone was found once. This sequence joins TRBV6-2 or TRBV6-3 and TRBJ1-2; TRBD1 is a possible D gene (5 bases). Per the germline V gene, CDR1 is MNHEY and CDR2 is SVGEGT. Trimming removed 6 bases at V and 4 bases at J, with 12 bases between. This CDR3 contains 13 residues. CDR3 coding DNA: TGTGCCAGCAGCCAGGGAGGAGGCTATGGCTACACCTTC. It yields the protein CASSQGGGYGYTF.

The CDR3 region has the DNA TGTGCCAGCAGCCCCGGGACTAGCGGGGTCGAAGAGACCCAGTACTTC. Translation gives CASSPGTSGVEETQYF. The genes are TRBV3-1 (or the pseudogene TRBV3-2) and TRBJ2-5; the match to TRBD2 covers 13 bases. Per the germline V gene, CDR1 is LGHDT and CDR2 is YNNKEL (reference sequence). The J segment lost 3 bases and the V segment lost 4 bases, leaving 5 bases of the junction unmatched. CDR3 size: 16 residues.

This clone was picked up a small number of times. The genes are TRBV19 and TRBJ2-2; D may be TRBD1 (5 bases). Germline CDR1 LNHDA, CDR2 SQIVND (reference sequence). The CDR3 is 15 amino acids. V lost 5 bases to trimming and J lost 2 bases, with 12 bases between them. The CDR3 is CASSLGATNTGELFF. The CDR3 DNA sequence: TGTGCCAGTAGTTTAGGGGCCACCAACACCGGGGAGCTGTTTTTT.

As for this clone: Other nucleotide sequences in the sample specify the same CDR3. The chain links TRBV5-1 to TRBJ2-5; 7 nucleotides align to TRBD1. Germline V gene sequence: CDR1 SGHRS, CDR2 YFSETQ. V gave up 2 bases and J gave up 3 bases; unmatched junction bases: 1. This CDR3 spans 13 amino acids. The CDR3 loop reads CASSLGTEETQYF. CDR3 DNA: TGCGCCAGCAGCTTAGGGACAGAAGAGACCCAGTACTTC.

There are a few counts of this clone. V usage is TRBV5-1 and J usage is TRBJ2-7; 7 bases map to TRBD1. CDR1 and CDR2 (germline): SGHRS, YFSETQ. V shed 3 bases, J shed 0 bases, and the junction held 6 bases outside the gene matches. The CDR3 length is 15 residues. CDR3 amino acids: CASSSSTGRSYEQYF. In DNA, the CDR3 is TGCGCCAGCAGCTCGTCGACAGGGCGCTCCTACGAGCAGTACTTC.

This rearrangement joins TRBV2 to TRBJ1-6, with a weak D call TRBD1 (6 bases). Trimming removed 8 bases from V and 7 bases from J, with 18 bases in between. CDR1 and CDR2 from the germline V gene are SNHLY and FYNNEI. The CDR3 runs 15 residues. This chain's CDR3 is CASGSRGGENSPLHF. The CDR3 DNA is TGTGCCAGCGGGAGTAGGGGGGGGGAGAATTCACCCCTCCACTTT. The whole variable domain, remainder taken from reference TRBV2 and TRBJ1-6, is EPEVTQTPSHQVTQMGQEVILRCVPISNHLYFYWYRQILGQKVEFLVSFYNNEISEKSEIFDDQFSVERPDGSNFTLKIRSTKLEDSAMYFCASGSRGGENSPLHFGNGTRLTVT.

The rearrangement joins TRBV27 to TRBJ2-7; 8 bases are shared with TRBD2. V gave up 4 bases and J gave up 2 bases; unmatched junction bases: 10. The CDR3 loop spans 16 amino acids. Germline V gives CDR1 MNHEY, CDR2 SMNVEV (reference sequence). The CDR3 here is CASSSRTSREPYEQYF. CDR3 DNA sequence: TGTGCCAGCAGTTCTCGGACTAGCCGAGAGCCCTACGAGCAGTACTTC.